The following is a T cell receptor (beta chain) sequence with its context. The antigen this receptor binds is unknown. Nothing much larger sits one base from this clone, and base qualities are not available. Patients with a history of autoimmune disease or receiving systemic immunosuppression were excluded from the trial. Peripheral blood for TCR sequencing was drawn from every dose cohort at baseline, at cycle 4 day 1 and at cycle 7 day 1. The samples were drawn from a first-in-human, open-label, multicenter phase I dose-escalation trial of ivuxolimab. Adults with locally advanced or metastatic head and neck squamous cell, hepatocellular, melanoma or renal cell carcinoma were enrolled in the trial. Before TCR sequencing, CD4+ and CD8+ T cells were separately sorted from peripheral blood. This entry comes from a study of OX40 agonist ivuxolimab in advanced cancers. Broadly, across the study: Ivuxolimab, which targeted the costimulatory receptor OX40 (CD134), was an agonistic, fully human IgG2 monoclonal antibody. Intravenous ivuxolimab was administered to patients every 2 weeks at six dose levels: 0.01, 0.1, 0.3, 1.5, 3 and 10 mg/kg. In the dose-escalation cohort, roughly 80% of patients were male, and the mean age was approximately 64 years, with a range of about 23 to 85. Peripheral TCRbeta sequencing aimed to test whether ivuxolimab altered TCR sequence diversity and caused clonal T-cell expansion. Among the 50 to 55 dose-escalation patients, some 20 had hepatocellular carcinoma, around 15 melanoma, 9 renal cell carcinoma and 9 head and neck cancer. Partial responses were achieved by three dose-escalation patients, of whom one had hepatocellular carcinoma and two had cutaneous melanoma. Patients were allowed to have had prior anti-PD-1, anti-PD-L1 or anti-CTLA-4 therapy, and approximately 40% of the dose-escalation patients had been treated with checkpoint inhibitors. The monotherapy dose-escalation portion (N of about 52 patients) of the phase I ivuxolimab trial is reported in the paper.

V lost 0 bases and J lost 2 bases, and the count of bases not matched to a germline gene is 8. From cysteine to phenylalanine, the CDR3 is 17 amino acids long. Only CDR3 DNA remains: 51 bases, in frame from the first base. CDR1 SGDLS and CDR2 YYNGEE were looked up in the germline V gene. General findings and caveats noted by the study authors: At doses from 0.1 to 3.0 mg/kg, clonal expansion was seen in both CD4+ and CD8+ blood T cells between baseline and week 6. The antigen specificity of the peripheral T cells that underwent clonal expansion was not determined. Low levels of normalized T-cell clonal expansion were also seen in some patients who did not respond. On average, CD8+ T cells showed more expanded clones than CD4+ T cells after ivuxolimab. In the 0.1-3.0 mg/kg groups, partial responders had among the lowest normalized peripheral clonal expansion, particularly in CD8+ T cells.

Genomic DNA was isolated from the sorted cells so that the TCRbeta CDR3 region could be sequenced. The immunoSEQ Assay was used for sequencing of TCRbeta CDR3 regions. What TCRdb holds here is the immuneACCESS table cut down to in-frame rearrangements. Part of the clones is not present; checked against another copy, under half of the missing clones reflect an unresolved V gene, and the others are unexplained. The sample yields 35,000 to 40,000 clones; approximately 80% were counted once. The top ten hold over 20% of the sample. The source of this sequence is an adult with an advanced solid tumor such as melanoma, head and neck, liver or kidney cancer. Source: CD4+ or CD8+ T cells sorted from blood, taken in a trial of the OX40 agonist ivuxolimab. The chain uses TRBV9 and TRBJ2-5, and TRBD2 aligns with 9 junction nucleotides. The encoded CDR3 is CASSVGSGGTNQETQYF. The nucleotides read TGTGCCAGCAGCGTAGGTAGCGGGGGAACCAATCAAGAGACCCAGTACTTC.